These T cell receptor beta chains were read from a single sample in a study of blood T cells in healthy people across ages. TCRdb fed the 5' RACE reads into MiXCR, producing one record per CDR3 protein. The sample yields approximately 2,000,000 distinct CDR3 sequences, about two fifths seen once. Sample: blood. The receptors were sampled from a human donor in good health. CDR3s include the opening cysteine and the closing phenylalanine or tryptophan. Each record gives: J gene, D gene, clone size, V gene, CDR3 protein, CDR3 DNA. D genes are given only for firm matches. The size of a clone is reported for some rows only, either as once, few or many, or as a class for expanded clones.

>TRBJ1-1|-|-|TRBV9
CASSVGGWQDAFF
TGTGCCAGCAGCGTAGGTGGGTGGCAGGACGCTTTCTTT
>TRBJ1-1|-|-|TRBV28
CASSHVRGRNTEAFF
TGTGCCAGCAGCCATGTTAGGGGACGGAACACTGAAGCTTTCTTT
>TRBJ2-7|TRBD2|-|TRBV11-2
CASTIGGADEQYF
TGTGCCAGCACCATCGGGGGGGCAGACGAGCAGTACTTC
>TRBJ2-7|TRBD1|-|TRBV7-6
CASSVGPGQETYEQYF
TGTGCCAGCAGCGTTGGACCGGGACAGGAAACCTACGAGCAGTACTTC
>TRBJ2-5|-|few|TRBV12-3/TRBV12-4
CASWGGAEETQYF
TGTGCCAGCTGGGGGGGGGCGGAGGAGACCCAGTACTTC
>TRBJ1-1|-|-|TRBV15
CATSRVGDGEAFF
TGTGCCACCAGCAGAGTCGGGGATGGGGAAGCTTTCTTT
>TRBJ2-7|TRBD1|few|TRBV12-3/TRBV12-4
CASSSWDSTYEQYF
TGTGCCAGCAGTTCGTGGGACAGTACCTACGAGCAGTACTTC
>TRBJ1-1|-|-|TRBV12-3/TRBV12-4
CASKWRYTEAFF
TGTGCCAGCAAATGGCGGTACACTGAAGCTTTCTTT
>TRBJ1-2|-|-|TRBV4-1
CASSQVWTRSAARSHVGYTF
TGCGCCAGCAGCCAAGTATGGACACGGTCGGCGGCTAGAAGTCACGTGGGCTACACCTTC
>TRBJ1-6|-|-|TRBV10-3
CAIKDGATYNSPLHF
TGTGCCATCAAGGACGGAGCAACCTATAATTCACCCCTCCACTTT
>TRBJ2-5|-|few|TRBV20-1
CSASRGLETQYF
TGCAGTGCTAGCCGGGGGTTGGAGACCCAGTACTTC
>TRBJ2-3|-|-|TRBV9
CASSVYVGESTDTQYF
TGTGCCAGCAGCGTATATGTGGGGGAGAGCACAGATACGCAGTATTTT
>TRBJ2-2|-|few|TRBV20-1
CSASGPTTGELFF
TGCAGTGCTAGCGGCCCGACTACCGGGGAGCTGTTTTTT
>TRBJ1-1|-|few|TRBV27
CASSLSPRNTEAFF
TGTGCCAGCAGTTTATCGCCCAGGAACACTGAAGCTTTCTTT
>TRBJ2-3|-|few|TRBV7-9
CASSPMRSADTQYF
TGTGCCAGCAGCCCAATGAGGTCGGCAGATACGCAGTATTTT
>TRBJ2-2|-|-|TRBV5-1
CASSLSRAGTGELFF
TGCGCCAGCAGCTTGTCACGGGCAGGCACCGGGGAGCTGTTTTTT
>TRBJ2-7|TRBD2|once|TRBV20-1
CSARKLAGAYEQYF
TGCAGTGCTAGAAAACTAGCGGGGGCCTACGAGCAGTACTTC
>TRBJ1-6|-|-|TRBV12-3/TRBV12-4
CASSFGAGEGDNSPLHF
TGTGCCAGCAGTTTTGGGGCGGGGGAAGGAGATAATTCACCCCTCCACTTT
>TRBJ2-3|-|few|TRBV11-2
CASSLEQNTQYF
TGTGCCAGCAGCTTAGAACAGAATACGCAGTATTTT
>TRBJ2-7|-|-|TRBV29-1
CSVESGGGEQYF
TGCAGCGTTGAATCCGGTGGCGGTGAGCAGTACTTC
>TRBJ2-5|TRBD1|-|TRBV12-3/TRBV12-4
CASSSPGTAETQYF
TGTGCCAGCAGTTCCCCCGGGACAGCAGAGACCCAGTACTTC